These 9 T cell receptor beta chains share one sample of origin, sequenced in a study of T cell responses to AZD1222 COVID-19 vaccine (dated by TCRdb to the early 2020s). Library preparation employed the immunoSEQ multiplex PCR assay. TCRdb took this table from immuneACCESS and kept in-frame rearrangements with V and J called. Such tables lack part of the clones; where checked against another copy, unresolved V genes explain under half of the gap, and the rest is unexplained. In this sample the table shows about 93,000 clones, 75% to 90% of which occur a single time. Under 3% of the sample is held by the ten biggest clonotypes. The time point label on this specimen signifies: about 28 days (+/-7) after the second vaccine dose. Sequences were derived from peripheral blood, sampled 28 days after the second AZD1222 dose. The receptors stem from an adult who received the AZD1222 COVID-19 vaccine.

V and J are TRBV30 and TRBJ1-5; a weak D match, TRBD1 (5 bases). This CDR3 region has 11 residues. The germline CDR1 and CDR2 sequences are GTSNPN and SVGIG (reference sequence). V dropped 2 bases and J dropped 12 bases, with 11 bases sitting between them. CDR3 protein: CAWSLGTDQHF. The CDR3 bases are TGTGCCTGGAGTCTCGGGACCGACCAGCATTTT.

The CDR3 coding sequence is TGTGCCAGCAGTGCGGGGCGCGGGGAGCTGTTTTTT. Encoded protein: CASSAGRGELFF. J is TRBJ2-2 and V is TRBV2; either TRBD1 or TRBD2 may supply D (5 bases each). From germline, CDR1 is SNHLY and CDR2 FYNNEI. CDR3 length: 12 amino acids. Trimming pared 4 bases from V and 7 bases from J, leaving 7 bases between.

The J gene is TRBJ2-3, the V gene TRBV19, with D unclear. This CDR3 region has 11 residues. Germline values: CDR1 LNHDA, CDR2 SQIVND (reference sequence). V gave up 6 bases and J gave up 5 bases, with 6 bases separating them. CDR3: CASRTVDTQYF. In nucleotides, the CDR3 is TGTGCCAGTAGAACAGTAGATACGCAGTATTTT. Full variable domain (remainder filled in from reference TRBV19 and TRBJ2-3): DGGITQSPKYLFRKEGQNVTLSCEQNLNHDAMYWYRQDPGQGLRLIYYSQIVNDFQKGDIAEGYSVSREKKESFPLTVTSAQKNPTAFYLCASRTVDTQYFGPGTRLTVL.

The table lists this clone with a count of one. This chain connects TRBV6-1 to TRBJ1-1, with TRBD1 identical over 8 bases. This CDR3 contains 19 residues. Germline CDR1 reads MNHNS; CDR2 reads SASEGT. The trim removed 4 bases at V and 5 bases at J, leaving 21 bases unmatched. The CDR3 sequence: CASSVHSFPRTGKGTEAFF. The DNA for the CDR3 is TGTGCCAGCAGTGTGCATTCTTTTCCCCGGACAGGGAAGGGGACTGAAGCTTTCTTT.

This clone was counted between two and nine times. This chain links TRBV6-5 with TRBJ2-7; D gene ambiguous. Deletions cut 0 bases from V and 6 bases from J, with 9 bases between. Per germline, CDR1 MNHEY and CDR2 SVGAGI. The CDR3 runs to 13 residues. This CDR3 is CASSYSGLTEQYF. The CDR3 DNA reads TGTGCCAGCAGTTACTCTGGCTTAACCGAGCAGTACTTC.

The chain has TRBV5-1 and TRBJ1-1; the D gene is possibly TRBD1 (5 bases). The V end lost 0 bases, the J end lost 5 bases, and 11 bases lay between the germline ends. The CDR3 has 14 residues. Per germline, CDR1 SGHRS and CDR2 YFSETQ. CDR3 sequence: CASSLVGEGTEAFF. Written as DNA, the CDR3 is TGCGCCAGCAGCTTGGTTGGTGAGGGGACTGAAGCTTTCTTT.

V usage is TRBV7-2 and J usage is TRBJ2-2; the match to TRBD2 covers 8 bases. Per the germline V gene, CDR1 is SGHTA and CDR2 is FQGNSA. The CDR3 covers 16 residues. Trimming removed 7 bases from V and 6 bases from J; junction bases left unmatched: 13. The CDR3 loop is CASTPLVERGSGELFF. The CDR3 DNA reads TGTGCCAGCACCCCTCTCGTAGAGCGGGGGTCCGGGGAGCTGTTTTTT.

The chain joins TRBV19 to TRBJ1-1, with D unclear. The CDR3 runs 14 residues. Per the germline V gene, CDR1 is LNHDA and CDR2 is SQIVND (reference sequence). The germline V and J ends were trimmed by 3 bases and 0 bases, with 8 bases remaining between them. The CDR3 region is CASSIRRLNTEAFF. The CDR3 DNA sequence: TGTGCCAGTAGTATTCGCAGACTGAACACTGAAGCTTTCTTT.

The rearrangement joins TRBV6-2 or TRBV6-3 to TRBJ1-6, with TRBD1 identical over 9 bases. The CDR3 runs 13 residues. Per the germline V gene, CDR1 is MNHEY and CDR2 is SVGEGT. V lost 4 bases to trimming and J lost 10 bases; unmatched junction nucleotides: 2. The CDR3 DNA reads TGTGCCAGCAGTTCGACAGGGGGATCACCCCTCCACTTT. It is translated as CASSSTGGSPLHF.